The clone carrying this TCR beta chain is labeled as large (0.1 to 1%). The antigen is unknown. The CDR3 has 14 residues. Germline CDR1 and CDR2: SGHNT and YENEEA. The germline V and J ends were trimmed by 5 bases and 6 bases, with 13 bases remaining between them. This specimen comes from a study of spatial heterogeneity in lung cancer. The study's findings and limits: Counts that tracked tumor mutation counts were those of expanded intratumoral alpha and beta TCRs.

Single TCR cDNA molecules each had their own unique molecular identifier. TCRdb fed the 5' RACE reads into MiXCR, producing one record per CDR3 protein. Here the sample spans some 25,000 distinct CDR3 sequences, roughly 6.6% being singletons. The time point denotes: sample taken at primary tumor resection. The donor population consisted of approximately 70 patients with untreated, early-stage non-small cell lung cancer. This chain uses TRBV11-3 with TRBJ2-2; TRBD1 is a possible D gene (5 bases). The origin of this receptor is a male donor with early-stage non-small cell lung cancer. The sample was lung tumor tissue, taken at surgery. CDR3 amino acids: CASSITGDAGELFF. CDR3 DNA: TGTGCCAGCAGCATAACAGGAGACGCCGGGGAGCTGTTTTTT.